The clone carrying this T cell receptor beta chain was detected a few times. Clones were read by immunoSEQ multiplex PCR, and TCRdb kept only the in-frame ones, dropping some. The table has hundreds of thousands of clones, more than 75% seen once. Participant age was about 18 to 95 years, and participants resided in fewer than 25 US areas. Cohort assignment relied on participant-reported clinical history. Cohort 3 donors were reported recovered after two negative PCRs, clearance, or symptom resolution. The sample comes from a study of blood T cell repertoires in COVID-19. Study at large: Sources were T cells, B-cell-depleted T cells, or PBMCs; the material itself was cDNA or gDNA.

The CDR3 is 14 amino acids. V was clipped by 4 bases and J by 0 bases, with 10 bases between them. Germline assignment: CDR1 LNHDA and CDR2 SQIVND (reference sequence). The sequence was obtained from a woman aged 25 to 39 who had recovered from COVID-19. Sequenced material: PBMCs or T cells enriched from blood (not recorded which). The chain links TRBV19 to TRBJ2-7; D is ambiguous. Here the CDR3 reads CASSSWPNSYEQYF. CDR3 nucleotides: TGTGCCAGTAGTAGTTGGCCCAACTCCTACGAGCAGTACTTC. The variable domain in full, with the rest retrieved from reference TRBV19 and TRBJ2-7, is DGGITQSPKYLFRKEGQNVTLSCEQNLNHDAMYWYRQDPGQGLRLIYYSQIVNDFQKGDIAEGYSVSREKKESFPLTVTSAQKNPTAFYLCASSSWPNSYEQYFGPGTRLTVT.